This passage covers 28 T cell receptor beta chains from one sample sequenced in a study of T cells in Graves' hyperthyroidism and ophthalmopathy. RNA transcripts were the template for amplifying TCR beta CDR3 regions. Initially, a first-round RT-PCR of the TCR CDR3 employed the HTBI primer set. In TCRdb, the multiplex PCR reads were re-called with MiXCR into one record per CDR3 protein. The sample records more than 95,000 distinct CDR3 sequences, roughly 47% being singletons. Sample: blood. These receptors originate from a man aged 35 to 55 with Graves' hyperthyroidism.

The chain uses TRBV5-1 and TRBJ2-1; 9 nucleotides align to TRBD2. V was pared by 4 bases and J by 8 bases, with 13 bases of the junction left unmatched. CDR1 is SGHRS and CDR2 is YFSETQ in the germline V gene. The CDR3 consists of 16 residues. Written as DNA, the CDR3 is TGCGCCAGCAGCATAGTCGGTAGCGGGAGTTACGATGAGCAGTTCTTC. As protein: CASSIVGSGSYDEQFF.

Many counts were recorded for this clonotype. V gene TRBV5-1 combines with J gene TRBJ1-1, with 9 positions matching TRBD1. The CDR3 has 15 amino acids. Trimming cost V 3 bases and J 4 bases; bases outside gene matches: 7. Germline CDR1 and CDR2: SGHRS and YFSETQ. DNA for the CDR3: TGCGCCAGCAGCTACGGACAGGGGTACGGCACTGAAGCTTTCTTT. It is translated as CASSYGQGYGTEAFF.

Concerning this clonotype itself: One end of the junction is discordant with germline, which a read error may explain. V and J are TRBV20-1 and TRBJ1-5; 7 positions agree with TRBD1. The CDR3 length is 14 residues. From germline, CDR1 is DFQATT and CDR2 SNEGSKA (reference sequence). CDR3 sequence: CSAEDREANQPQHF. DNA for the CDR3: TGCAGTGCTGAAGACAGGGAGGCCAATCAGCCCCAGCACTTT.

A single count supports this clonotype. The chain carries TRBV20-1 and TRBJ2-3; the match to TRBD2 covers 13 bases. Germline CDR1 DFQATT, CDR2 SNEGSKA (reference sequence). V lost 1 base and J lost 11; bases outside the gene matches: 9. This CDR3 spans 15 amino acids. The CDR3, as DNA: TGCAGTGCTAGAGGGACTAGCGGGAGTCAGAATGAGCAGTATTTT. Translation: CSARGTSGSQNEQYF.

The chain joins TRBV19 to TRBJ1-5; a possible D gene is TRBD1 (6 bases). This CDR3 comprises 17 residues. Germline assignment: CDR1 LNHDA and CDR2 SQIVND (reference sequence). Trimming cost V 5 bases and J 4 bases, with 21 bases left between them. CDR3 sequence reads: CASSVPGRGGENQPQHF. In nucleotides, the CDR3 is TGTGCCAGTAGTGTACCGGGACGGGGGGGCGAAAATCAGCCCCAGCATTTT.

At least ten counts were recorded for this clonotype. The chain is built from TRBV6-6 and TRBJ2-3; 8 positions match TRBD2. The CDR3 has 15 amino acids. The germline V gene encodes CDR1 MNHNY and CDR2 SVGAGI (reference sequence). The junction had 11 bases not matched to a gene; V was cut back by 7 bases and J by 5 bases. CDR3 bases: TGTGCCAGCACCTCGGGGCGGGGGGTGGGAGATACGCAGTATTTT. Amino acid sequence: CASTSGRGVGDTQYF.

The CDR3 loop reads CASSSGAPATNEKLFF. As DNA, the CDR3 is TGTGCCAGCAGTTCCGGGGCGCCAGCAACTAATGAAAAACTGTTTTTT. This chain uses TRBV7-3 with TRBJ1-4, with a weak D call TRBD1 (5 bases). Looked up from germline, CDR1 is SGHTA and CDR2 is FQGTGA. The CDR3 has 16 residues. Trimming removed 6 bases from V and 0 bases from J, with 14 bases in between.

CDR3 protein: CASSLRQAKSYGYTIYF. Written as DNA, the CDR3 is TGTGCCAGTAGTCTGAGACAGGCCAAATCCTATGGCTACACCATATATTTT. The chain links TRBV19 to TRBJ1-3; D might be TRBD1 (6 bases). V was cut by 5 bases and J by 8 bases, with 25 bases left in between. CDR1 is LNHDA and CDR2 is SQIVND in the germline V gene (reference sequence). This CDR3 comprises 17 residues.

The V gene is TRBV14, the J gene TRBJ1-5; D call uncertain. Germline-derived CDR1 and CDR2 are SGHDN and FVKESK. V lost 10 bases and J lost 2, with 9 bases in between. This CDR3 is built from 12 residues. For the CDR3, the DNA is TGTGCCAACCTAGGACGCAATCAGCCCCAGCATTTT. Encoded protein: CANLGRNQPQHF.

This clonotype was observed many times. The rearrangement joins TRBV20-1 to TRBJ2-7; D is perhaps TRBD1 (6 bases). This CDR3 contains 13 residues. Germline CDR1 is DFQATT and CDR2 is SNEGSKA (reference sequence). V gave up 3 bases and J gave up 2 bases, with 11 bases separating them. The CDR3 DNA reads as TGCAGTGCTAGCGTCAGGGGTCCCTACGAGCAGTACTTC. It is translated as CSASVRGPYEQYF.

The J gene is TRBJ2-5, the V gene TRBV18, with no clear D. V was pared by 5 bases and J by 5 bases, with 18 bases between. This CDR3 contains 15 residues. Per the germline V gene, CDR1 is KGHSH and CDR2 is LQKENI. CDR3 sequence reads: CASSTTANLRETQYF. The CDR3 DNA reads as TGTGCCAGCTCAACCACGGCCAATCTGAGGGAGACCCAGTACTTC. The whole variable domain, remainder taken from reference TRBV18 and TRBJ2-5, is NAGVMQNPRHLVRRRGQEARLRCSPMKGHSHVYWYRQLPEEGLKFMVYLQKENIIDESGMPKERFSAEFPKEGPSILRIQQVVRGDSAAYFCASSTTANLRETQYFGPGTRLLVL.

This clonotype occurred once. The V call is TRBV25-1, the J call TRBJ2-2; no clear D gene. There are 14 residues in the CDR3. Per the germline V gene, CDR1 is MGHDK and CDR2 is SYGVNS. CDR3 bases: TGTGCTAGACGCGCCCCGACGAACACCGGGGAGCTGTTTTTT. Translating it yields CARRAPTNTGELFF.

On this clonotype: At one boundary the junction diverges from the germline segment, which might be a read error. V gene TRBV19 combines with J gene TRBJ2-2, with 7 bases that match TRBD1. CDR3 length: 16 residues. Germline V CDR1 and CDR2: LNHDA, SQIVND (reference sequence). The CDR3 region has the DNA TGTGCCAGTGGTACCAGAGGGACAGTGCGCACCGGGGAACTGTTTTTT. This codes for CASGTRGTVRTGELFF. The full variable domain, rest sourced from reference TRBV19 and TRBJ2-2, is DGGITQSPKYLFRKEGQNVTLSCEQNLNHDAMYWYRQDPGQGLRLIYYSQIVNDFQKGDIAEGYSVSREKKESFPLTVTSAQKNPTAFYLCASGTRGTVRTGELFFGEGSRLTVL.

This clonotype has a handful of counts. The V call is TRBV11-2, the J call TRBJ2-5; a weak D match, TRBD1 (5 bases). Germline CDR1 SGHAT, CDR2 FQNNGV. Trimming cost V 0 bases and J 2 bases, with 10 bases left between them. The CDR3 has 15 amino acids. The CDR3 nucleotides are TGTGCCAGCAGCTTAGAAATGACAGTTCAAGAGACCCAGTACTTC. Protein: CASSLEMTVQETQYF.

The CDR3 DNA reads TGTGCCAGCAGCAGGACTAGCGGGGCGGGAGGGGATACGCAGTATTTT. Amino acids: CASSRTSGAGGDTQYF. The chain uses TRBV2 and TRBJ2-3; 12 bases align to TRBD2. There are 16 residues in the CDR3. After removal of 6 bases from V and 6 bases from J, the junction contained 10 bases not matched to a gene. From germline, CDR1 is SNHLY and CDR2 FYNNEI.

This chain uses TRBV20-1 with TRBJ1-5, with D perhaps matching TRBD1 (6 bases). CDR1 is DFQATT, CDR2 SNEGSKA, per germline (reference sequence). CDR3 length: 12 amino acids. CDR3 sequence: CSGTGGRSYEHF. The DNA for the CDR3 is TGCAGCGGTACCGGGGGCCGCTCCTACGAGCATTTT.

This clonotype was counted at least ten times. J is TRBJ2-1 and V is TRBV7-9; D might be TRBD1 or TRBD2, each matching 5 bases. CDR1 and CDR2 from the germline V gene are SEHNR and FQNEAQ (reference sequence). The CDR3 runs 16 residues. Trimming left V 4 bases short and J 5 bases short, with 18 bases between. The CDR3 DNA reads as TGTGCCAGCAGCTCCTCAGTCCGGGACGGTAACAATGAGCAGTTCTTC. Its translation: CASSSSVRDGNNEQFF.

In this sample, this clonotype turned up many times. The chain combines TRBV6-6 with TRBJ2-3; possibly TRBD1 or TRBD2 for D (5 bases each). The CDR3 length is 12 residues. Germline V gene data show CDR1 as MNHNY and CDR2 as SVGAGI (reference sequence). The V end lost 7 bases, the J end lost 2 bases, and 7 bases lay between the germline ends. CDR3: CASTGATDTQYF. CDR3 bases: TGTGCCAGCACCGGGGCCACAGATACGCAGTATTTT.

The V and J genes are TRBV20-1 and TRBJ2-7; maybe TRBD2 (6 bases). CDR1 and CDR2 (germline): DFQATT, SNEGSKA (reference sequence). The CDR3 spans 15 residues. Trimming removed 3 bases from V and 2 bases from J, with 17 bases in between. The CDR3 DNA follows: TGCAGTGCTAGGATTGGGCGGGGCGGGGCCTACGAGCAGTACTTC. This sequence encodes CSARIGRGGAYEQYF.

Remarks on this clonotype: With a much larger clone just one base away, this may be a read error. Here the CDR3 omits its conserved ending phenylalanine or tryptophan, so a read error is the likely source. The rearrangement joins TRBV6-1 to TRBJ2-1, with TRBD2 identical over 10 bases. Germline lookup yields CDR1 MNHNS and CDR2 SASEGT. Unmatched junction bases numbered 7, after V lost 7 bases and J lost 4 bases. The CDR3 covers 15 residues. The CDR3 DNA reads as TGTGCCAGCACCCCTACTAGCGGGGTTTACAATGAGCAGTTCTCC. This gives the protein CASTPTSGVYNEQFS.

The rearrangement links TRBV9 to TRBJ2-7; 9 bases line up with TRBD2. This CDR3 has 13 residues. Germline-derived CDR1 and CDR2 are SGDLS and YYNGEE. J lost 11 bases, V lost 4 bases, and 10 bases had no gene match. The DNA of the CDR3 is TGTGCCAGCAGCTTAGGCGGGAGGGCCGGAGAGTACTTC. Its translation: CASSLGGRAGEYF.

The chain carries TRBV7-9 and TRBJ2-5, with TRBD1 as a possible D gene (6 bases). Germline CDR1 SEHNR, CDR2 FQNEAQ (reference sequence). CDR3 length: 15 amino acids. V lost 5 bases and J lost 2, with 15 bases in between. The DNA for the CDR3 is TGTGCCAGCAGCATCAGGGGAAAGAAGCAAGAGACCCAGTACTTC. Its protein product is CASSIRGKKQETQYF.

This clonotype has ten or more counts. The chain uses TRBV4-3 and TRBJ2-7; possibly TRBD1 for D (7 bases). CDR1 and CDR2 from the germline V gene are LGHNA and YSLEER. The CDR3 is 15 residues long. V shed 1 base and J shed 4 bases, with 14 bases lying between them. The CDR3 sequence is CASSQGGRGAYEQYF. CDR3 nucleotides: TGCGCCAGCAGCCAAGGGGGCAGGGGGGCATACGAGCAGTACTTC.

The V gene is TRBV7-2, the J gene TRBJ2-5; D unresolved. CDR3 size: 11 residues. V gave up 5 bases and J gave up 5 bases, with 6 bases separating them. Germline assignment: CDR1 SGHTA and CDR2 FQGNSA. The CDR3 DNA sequence: TGTGCCAGCAGCCCCCTGGAGACCCAGTACTTC. Its translation is CASSPLETQYF.

This clonotype came up many times. The genes are TRBV5-1 and TRBJ2-1; 7 bases are a match to TRBD1. The CDR3 covers 16 residues. V lost 1 base, J lost 0 bases, and 4 bases stayed unmatched. The germline V gene encodes CDR1 SGHRS and CDR2 YFSETQ. The CDR3 protein is CASSLRRQGSYNEQFF. CDR3 nucleotide sequence: TGCGCCAGCAGCTTGCGTCGACAGGGCTCCTACAATGAGCAGTTCTTC.

The chain is built from TRBV8-2 and TRBJ1-3; the table names TRBD1, a call not compared with the DNA. TRBV8-2 is tagged as a pseudogene. The CDR3 totals 23 residues. Written as DNA, the CDR3 is TGTGAGTCTGGTGCCTTGTCCAAAGAAAGCTTCAGTGTAGGACGAACGATCTGGAACACCATATATTTT. Its translation is CESGALSKESFSVGRTIWNTIYF.

This clonotype has at least ten counts. This clone may be a read error of a much larger clone one base away. V is TRBV10-3 and J is TRBJ2-7, with 8 bases lining up with TRBD1. CDR1 is ENHRY, CDR2 SYGVKD, per germline. The CDR3 has 14 residues. CDR3 amino acids: CAISPLDRVAEQHF. CDR3 coding DNA: TGTGCCATCAGTCCCCTGGACAGGGTAGCCGAGCAGCACTTC.

This clonotype was counted at least ten times. V gene TRBV6-2 or TRBV6-3 combines with J gene TRBJ2-7, with D unclear. The V gene's germline CDR1 is MNHEY and CDR2 SVGEGT. The V gene lost 7 bases and the J gene lost 2 bases, with 9 bases spanning the gap. The CDR3 extends over 12 amino acids. CDR3 amino acids: CASKDLAYEQYF. CDR3 sequence (DNA): TGTGCCAGCAAAGACTTGGCCTACGAGCAGTACTTC.